The clone carrying this T cell receptor (beta chain) was seen many times. This CDR3 has 12 residues. Germline V lookup: CDR1 SNHLY, CDR2 FYNNEI. The V and J ends lost 2 bases and 7 bases respectively, with 6 bases between them. This sample is part of a study of early T cells in non-severe SARS-CoV-2 infection. TCRdb analysed the 5' RACE reads with MiXCR anew, one entry per CDR3 protein. The sample lists 40,000 to 60,000 distinct CDR3 sequences, about 6.5% occurring once. This sequence joins TRBV2 and TRBJ2-1; D not resolved. The sequencing used whole blood, collected at baseline. The source is an adult who was a healthcare worker with PCR-confirmed SARS-CoV-2 infection or an uninfected control (not recorded which). The CDR3 nucleotides are TGTGCCAGCAGTGAAAATTGGAATGAGCAGTTCTTC. This codes for CASSENWNEQFF. Looking up the rest from reference TRBV2 and TRBJ2-1 gives the full variable domain: EPEVTQTPSHQVTQMGQEVILRCVPISNHLYFYWYRQILGQKVEFLVSFYNNEISEKSEIFDDQFSVERPDGSNFTLKIRSTKLEDSAMYFCASSENWNEQFFGPGTRLTVL.